This TCR beta chain was obtained from a study of beta chain features in type 1 diabetes. Regarding the study as a whole: The study found that naive, central memory and Treg TCRB repertoires appeared more similar in patients than in healthy donors. Unsettled here was the matter of whether HLA type influences TCRB rearrangement.

As to this clone: The antigen is undetermined.

The sequenced template was cDNA made from the entire isolated RNA. Measured with immunoSEQ multiplex PCR; TCRdb has only the in-frame clones, and not every one. This sample has under 950,000 clones; roughly 17% occur once, and the top ten carry around 0.02%. Looked up from germline, CDR1 is SNHLY and CDR2 is FYNNEI. This CDR3 spans 15 amino acids. V dropped 6 bases and J dropped 6 bases, with 17 bases sitting between them. This sequence was found in a woman in her late teens or twenties in good health. The sample comprised naive CD4+ T cells from blood. This chain links TRBV2 with TRBJ2-2; a weak D match, TRBD1 (5 bases). CDR3 DNA: TGTGCCAGCAGAGGGGCCCCTGTGGTCTCCGGGGAGCTGTTTTTT. Encoded protein: CASRGAPVVSGELFF.